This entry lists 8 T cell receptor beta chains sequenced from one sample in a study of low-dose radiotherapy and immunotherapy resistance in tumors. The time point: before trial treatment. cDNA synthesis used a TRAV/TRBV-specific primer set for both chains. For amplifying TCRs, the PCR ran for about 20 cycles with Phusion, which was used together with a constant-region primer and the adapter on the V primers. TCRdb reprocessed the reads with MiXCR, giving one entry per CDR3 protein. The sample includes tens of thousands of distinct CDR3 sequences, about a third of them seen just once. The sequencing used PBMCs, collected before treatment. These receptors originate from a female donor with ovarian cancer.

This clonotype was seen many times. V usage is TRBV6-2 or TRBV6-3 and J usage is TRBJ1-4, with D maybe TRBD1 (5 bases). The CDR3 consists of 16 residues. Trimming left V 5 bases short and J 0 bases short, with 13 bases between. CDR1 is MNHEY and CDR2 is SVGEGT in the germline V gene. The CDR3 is CASSGSKTATNEKLFF. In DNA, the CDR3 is TGTGCCAGCAGTGGATCTAAGACAGCAACTAATGAAAAACTGTTTTTT.

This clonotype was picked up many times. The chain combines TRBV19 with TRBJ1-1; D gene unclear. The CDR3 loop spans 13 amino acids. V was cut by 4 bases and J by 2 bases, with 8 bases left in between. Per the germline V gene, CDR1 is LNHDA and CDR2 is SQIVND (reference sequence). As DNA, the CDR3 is TGTGCCAGTAGTAGCACGCTCAACACTGAAGCTTTCTTT. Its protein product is CASSSTLNTEAFF. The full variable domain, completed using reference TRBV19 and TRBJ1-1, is DGGITQSPKYLFRKEGQNVTLSCEQNLNHDAMYWYRQDPGQGLRLIYYSQIVNDFQKGDIAEGYSVSREKKESFPLTVTSAQKNPTAFYLCASSSTLNTEAFFGQGTRLTVV.

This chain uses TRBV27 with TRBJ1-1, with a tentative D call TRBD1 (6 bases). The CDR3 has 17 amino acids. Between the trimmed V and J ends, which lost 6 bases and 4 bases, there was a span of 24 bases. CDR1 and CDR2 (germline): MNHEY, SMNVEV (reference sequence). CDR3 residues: CASRLGLGGWGTTEAFF. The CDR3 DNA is TGTGCCAGCAGGTTAGGGCTGGGGGGCTGGGGAACCACTGAAGCTTTCTTT.

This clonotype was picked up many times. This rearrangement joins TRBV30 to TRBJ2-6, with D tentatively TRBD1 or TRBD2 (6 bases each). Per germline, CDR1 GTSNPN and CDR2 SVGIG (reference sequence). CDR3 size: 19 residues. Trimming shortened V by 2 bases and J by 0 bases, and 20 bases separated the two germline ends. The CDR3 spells CAWSPGVGGGTSGANVLTF. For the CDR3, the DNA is TGTGCCTGGAGTCCCGGGGTCGGAGGGGGAACCTCTGGGGCCAACGTCCTGACTTTC.

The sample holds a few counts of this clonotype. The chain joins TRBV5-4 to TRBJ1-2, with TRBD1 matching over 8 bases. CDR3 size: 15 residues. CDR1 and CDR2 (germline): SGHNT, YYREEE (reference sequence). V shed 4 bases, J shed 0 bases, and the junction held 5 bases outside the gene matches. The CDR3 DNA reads TGTGCCAGCAGCGCGGGACAGGCAGCTAACTATGGCTACACCTTC. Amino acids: CASSAGQAANYGYTF. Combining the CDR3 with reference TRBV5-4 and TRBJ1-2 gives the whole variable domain ETGVTQSPTHLIKTRGQQVTLRCSSQSGHNTVSWYQQALGQGPQFIFQYYREEENGRGNFPPRFSGLQFPNYSSELNVNALELDDSALYLCASSAGQAANYGYTFGSGTRLTVV.

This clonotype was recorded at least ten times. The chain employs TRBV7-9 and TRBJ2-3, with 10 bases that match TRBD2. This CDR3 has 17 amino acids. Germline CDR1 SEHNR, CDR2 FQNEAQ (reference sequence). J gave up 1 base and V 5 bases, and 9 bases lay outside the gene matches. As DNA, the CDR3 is TGTGCCAGCAGCCCCGGAAGCGGGGGGGCCCGCACAGATACGCAGTATTTT. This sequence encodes CASSPGSGGARTDTQYF.

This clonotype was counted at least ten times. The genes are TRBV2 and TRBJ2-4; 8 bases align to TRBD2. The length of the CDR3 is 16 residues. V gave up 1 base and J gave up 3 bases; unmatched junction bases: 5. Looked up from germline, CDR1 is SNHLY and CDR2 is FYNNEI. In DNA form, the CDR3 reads TGTGCCAGCAGTGAAGACGGGGGGGCGATCAAAAACATTCAGTACTTC. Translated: CASSEDGGAIKNIQYF.

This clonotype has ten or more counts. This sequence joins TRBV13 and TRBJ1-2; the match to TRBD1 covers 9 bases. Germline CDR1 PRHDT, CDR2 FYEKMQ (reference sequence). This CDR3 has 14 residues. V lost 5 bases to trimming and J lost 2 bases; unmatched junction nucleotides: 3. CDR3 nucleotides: TGTGCCAGCAGCACCGGACAGGGGAACTATGGCTACACCTTC. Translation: CASSTGQGNYGYTF.